The sequence of this TCR beta chain was determined in a study of blood T cell repertoires in COVID-19. Study-level information: The study drew acute and convalescent COVID-19 samples from the United States, Italy and Spain. PBMCs, B-cell-depleted T cells, or T cells provided the cDNA or gDNA that made up the material.

As originally analysed: The authors estimated nucleated cell counts from reference gene primer amplification. Using immunoSEQ multiplex PCR, the repertoire was profiled, and TCRdb retains in-frame clones only, with some absent. The V and J calls and clone size are taken from that table; D and trimming were inferred from the DNA. The repertoire includes about 270,000 clones, under 90% of them detected once, and under 3.5% sits in the top ten. This receptor was identified in a woman between 18 and 29 years old with acute or convalescent COVID-19. The sequencing sample was made of peripheral blood.

CDR3 in amino acids: CASSFSPTGITDTQYF. CDR3 in DNA: TGTGCCAGCAGTTTCAGTCCAACAGGGATAACAGATACGCAGTATTTT. The genes are TRBV27 and TRBJ2-3; tentatively, D is TRBD1 (6 bases). Germline loops: CDR1 MNHEY, CDR2 SMNVEV (reference sequence). The CDR3 sequence is 16 residues long. Trimming shortened V by 3 bases and J by 3 bases, and 16 bases separated the two germline ends.